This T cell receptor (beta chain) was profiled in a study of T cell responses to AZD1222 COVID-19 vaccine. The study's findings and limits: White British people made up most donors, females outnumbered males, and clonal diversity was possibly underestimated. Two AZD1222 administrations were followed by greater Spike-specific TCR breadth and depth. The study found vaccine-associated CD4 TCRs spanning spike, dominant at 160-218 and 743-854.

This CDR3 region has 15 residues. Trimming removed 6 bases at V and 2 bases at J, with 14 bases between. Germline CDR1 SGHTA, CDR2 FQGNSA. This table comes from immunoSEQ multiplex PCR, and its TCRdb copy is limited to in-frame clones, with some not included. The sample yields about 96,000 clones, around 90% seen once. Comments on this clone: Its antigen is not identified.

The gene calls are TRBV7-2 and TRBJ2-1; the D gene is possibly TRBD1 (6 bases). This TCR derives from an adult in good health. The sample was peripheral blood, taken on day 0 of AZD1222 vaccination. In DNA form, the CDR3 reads TGTGCCAGCAGTTGGGACACCTCCCCCTACAATGAGCAGTTCTTC. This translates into CASSWDTSPYNEQFF.